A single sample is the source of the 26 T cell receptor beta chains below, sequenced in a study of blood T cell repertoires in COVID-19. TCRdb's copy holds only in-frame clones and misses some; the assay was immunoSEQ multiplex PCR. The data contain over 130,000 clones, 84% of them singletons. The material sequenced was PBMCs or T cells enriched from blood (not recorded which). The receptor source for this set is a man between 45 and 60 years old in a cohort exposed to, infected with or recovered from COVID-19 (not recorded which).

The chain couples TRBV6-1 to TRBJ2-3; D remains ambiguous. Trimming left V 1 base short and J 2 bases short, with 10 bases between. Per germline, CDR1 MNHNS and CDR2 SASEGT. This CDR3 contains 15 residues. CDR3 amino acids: CASSEVSRSTDTQYF. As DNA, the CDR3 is TGTGCCAGCAGTGAAGTTTCTAGGTCCACAGATACGCAGTATTTT.

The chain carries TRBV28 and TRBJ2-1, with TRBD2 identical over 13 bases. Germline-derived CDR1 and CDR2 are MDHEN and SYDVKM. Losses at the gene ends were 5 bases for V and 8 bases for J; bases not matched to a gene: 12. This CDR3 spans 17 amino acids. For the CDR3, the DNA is TGTGCCAGCAGTCCCCCACTAGCGGGAGGGCCAGAGGATGAGCAGTTCTTC. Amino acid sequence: CASSPPLAGGPEDEQFF.

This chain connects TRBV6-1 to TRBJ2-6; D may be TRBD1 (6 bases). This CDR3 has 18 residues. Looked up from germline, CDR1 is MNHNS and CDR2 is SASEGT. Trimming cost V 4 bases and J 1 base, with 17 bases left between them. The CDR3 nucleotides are TGTGCCAGCAGTGGAGCCGGGATAGGGGGTTCTGGGGCCAACGTCCTGACTTTC. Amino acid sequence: CASSGAGIGGSGANVLTF.

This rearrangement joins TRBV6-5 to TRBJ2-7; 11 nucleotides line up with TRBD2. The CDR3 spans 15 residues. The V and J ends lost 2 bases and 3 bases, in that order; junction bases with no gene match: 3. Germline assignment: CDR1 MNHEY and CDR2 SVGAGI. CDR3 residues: CASSYLAGGFYEQYF. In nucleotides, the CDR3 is TGTGCCAGCAGTTACCTAGCGGGGGGCTTCTACGAGCAGTACTTC.

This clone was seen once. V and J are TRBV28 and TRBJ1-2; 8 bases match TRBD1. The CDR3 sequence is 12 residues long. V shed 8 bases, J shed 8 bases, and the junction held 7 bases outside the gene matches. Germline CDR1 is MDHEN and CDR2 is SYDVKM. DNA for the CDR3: TGTGCCAGCTCCGGACAGGGCTACGGCTACACCTTC. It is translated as CASSGQGYGYTF.

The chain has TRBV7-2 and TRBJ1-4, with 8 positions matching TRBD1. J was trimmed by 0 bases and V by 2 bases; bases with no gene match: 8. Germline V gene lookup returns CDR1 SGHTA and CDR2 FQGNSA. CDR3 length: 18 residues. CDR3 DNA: TGTGCCAGCAGCTTAACTAGCCAGGGGGCAGCAACTAATGAAAAACTGTTTTTT. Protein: CASSLTSQGAATNEKLFF. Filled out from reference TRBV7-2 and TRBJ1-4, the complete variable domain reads GAGVSQSPSNKVTEKGKDVELRCDPISGHTALYWYRQSLGQGLEFLIYFQGNSAPDKSGLPSDRFSAERTGGSVSTLTIQRTQQEDSAVYLCASSLTSQGAATNEKLFFGSGTQLSVL.

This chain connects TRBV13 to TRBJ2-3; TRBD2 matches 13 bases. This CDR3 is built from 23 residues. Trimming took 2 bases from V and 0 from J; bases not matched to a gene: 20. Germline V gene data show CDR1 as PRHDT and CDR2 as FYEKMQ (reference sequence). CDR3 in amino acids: CASSLFPRTSGGPNLGSTDTQYF. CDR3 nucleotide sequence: TGTGCCAGCAGCTTATTTCCTCGGACTAGCGGGGGCCCCAATCTGGGTAGCACAGATACGCAGTATTTT.

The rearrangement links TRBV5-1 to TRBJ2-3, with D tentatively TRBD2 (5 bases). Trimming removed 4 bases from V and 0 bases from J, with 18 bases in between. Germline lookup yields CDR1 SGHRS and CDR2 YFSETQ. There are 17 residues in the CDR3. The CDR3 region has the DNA TGCGCCAGCAGCAAAAATCGGGCGGGCCTAAGCACAGATACGCAGTATTTT. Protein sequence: CASSKNRAGLSTDTQYF. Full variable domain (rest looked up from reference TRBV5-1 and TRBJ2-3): KAGVTQTPRYLIKTRGQQVTLSCSPISGHRSVSWYQQTPGQGLQFLFEYFSETQRNKGNFPGRFSGRQFSNSRSEMNVSTLELGDSALYLCASSKNRAGLSTDTQYFGPGTRLTVL.

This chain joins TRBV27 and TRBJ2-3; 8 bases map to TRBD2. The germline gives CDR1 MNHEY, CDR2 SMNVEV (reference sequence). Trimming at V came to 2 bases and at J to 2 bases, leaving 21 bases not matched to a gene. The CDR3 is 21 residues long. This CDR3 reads CASSLVKGVLQLAEVTDTQYF. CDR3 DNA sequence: TGTGCCAGCAGTTTAGTTAAGGGGGTCCTCCAACTAGCGGAGGTCACAGATACGCAGTATTTT.

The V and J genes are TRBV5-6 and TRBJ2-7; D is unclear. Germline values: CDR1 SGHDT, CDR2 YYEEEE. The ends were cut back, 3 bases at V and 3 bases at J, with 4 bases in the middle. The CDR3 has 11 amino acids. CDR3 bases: TGTGCCAGCAGCTCTTACTACGAGCAGTACTTC. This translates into CASSSYYEQYF.

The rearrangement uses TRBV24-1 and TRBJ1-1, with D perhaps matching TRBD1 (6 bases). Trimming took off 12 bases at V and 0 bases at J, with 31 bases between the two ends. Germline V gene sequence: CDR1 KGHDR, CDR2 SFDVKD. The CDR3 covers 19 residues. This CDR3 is CAPVGGEGVTTYMNTEAFF. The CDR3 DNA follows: TGTGCCCCCGTGGGGGGGGAGGGGGTCACTACATACATGAACACTGAAGCTTTCTTT.

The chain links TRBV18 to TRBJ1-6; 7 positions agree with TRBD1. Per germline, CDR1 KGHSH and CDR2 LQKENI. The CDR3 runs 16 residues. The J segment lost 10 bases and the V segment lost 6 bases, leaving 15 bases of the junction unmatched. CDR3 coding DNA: TGTGCCAGCTCCCGCGGAGGGACAGAGGCTCGGTCACCCCTCCACTTT. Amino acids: CASSRGGTEARSPLHF. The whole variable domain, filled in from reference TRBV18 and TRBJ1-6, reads NAGVMQNPRHLVRRRGQEARLRCSPMKGHSHVYWYRQLPEEGLKFMVYLQKENIIDESGMPKERFSAEFPKEGPSILRIQQVVRGDSAAYFCASSRGGTEARSPLHFGNGTRLTVT.

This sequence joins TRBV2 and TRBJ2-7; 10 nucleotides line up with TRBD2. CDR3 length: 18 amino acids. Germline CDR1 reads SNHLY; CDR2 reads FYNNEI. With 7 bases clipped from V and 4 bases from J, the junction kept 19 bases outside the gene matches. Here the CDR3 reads CASNAASGRVGMRYEQYF. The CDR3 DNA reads TGTGCCAGCAATGCGGCCAGCGGGAGGGTTGGGATGAGGTACGAGCAGTACTTC.

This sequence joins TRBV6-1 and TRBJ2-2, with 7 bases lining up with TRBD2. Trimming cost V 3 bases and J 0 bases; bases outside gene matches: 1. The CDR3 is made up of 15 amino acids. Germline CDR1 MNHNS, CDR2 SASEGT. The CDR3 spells CASSDAGANTGELFF. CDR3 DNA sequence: TGTGCCAGCAGTGATGCGGGGGCGAACACCGGGGAGCTGTTTTTT.

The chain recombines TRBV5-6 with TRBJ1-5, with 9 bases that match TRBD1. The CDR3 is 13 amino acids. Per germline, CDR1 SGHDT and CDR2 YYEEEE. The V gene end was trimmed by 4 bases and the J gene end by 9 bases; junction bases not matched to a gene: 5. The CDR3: CASSVGQGGPQHF. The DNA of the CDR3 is TGTGCCAGCAGCGTGGGACAGGGCGGGCCCCAGCATTTT.

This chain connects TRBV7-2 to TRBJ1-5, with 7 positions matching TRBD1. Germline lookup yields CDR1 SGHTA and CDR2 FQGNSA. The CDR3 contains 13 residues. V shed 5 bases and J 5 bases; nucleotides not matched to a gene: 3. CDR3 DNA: TGTGCCAGCAGCGAGGGACAGTATCAGCCCCAGCATTTT. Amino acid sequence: CASSEGQYQPQHF.

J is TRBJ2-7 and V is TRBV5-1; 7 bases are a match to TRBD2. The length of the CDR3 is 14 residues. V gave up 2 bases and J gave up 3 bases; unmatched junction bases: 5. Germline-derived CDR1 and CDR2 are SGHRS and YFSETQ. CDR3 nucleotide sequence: TGCGCCAGCAGCTTTACGGGGGGTTTCTACGAGCAGTACTTC. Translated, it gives CASSFTGGFYEQYF.

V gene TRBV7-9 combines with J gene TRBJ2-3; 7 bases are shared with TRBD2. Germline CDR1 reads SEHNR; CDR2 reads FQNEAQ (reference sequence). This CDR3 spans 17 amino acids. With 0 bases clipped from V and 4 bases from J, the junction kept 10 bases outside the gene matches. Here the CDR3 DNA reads TGTGCCAGCAGCTTAGCGCCCGGGTCAGGGAGGGCAGATACGCAGTATTTT. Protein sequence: CASSLAPGSGRADTQYF.

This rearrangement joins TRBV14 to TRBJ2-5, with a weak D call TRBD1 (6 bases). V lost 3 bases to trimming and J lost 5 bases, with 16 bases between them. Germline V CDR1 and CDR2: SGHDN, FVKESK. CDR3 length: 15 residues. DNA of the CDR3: TGTGCCAGCAGCCATACCCTAACAGGGACGGAGACCCAGTACTTC. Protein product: CASSHTLTGTETQYF.

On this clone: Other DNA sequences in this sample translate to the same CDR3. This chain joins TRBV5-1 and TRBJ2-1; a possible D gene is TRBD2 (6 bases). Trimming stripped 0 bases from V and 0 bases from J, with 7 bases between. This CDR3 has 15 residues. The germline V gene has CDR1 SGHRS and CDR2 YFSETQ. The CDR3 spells CASSLDGGSYNEQFF. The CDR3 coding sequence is TGCGCCAGCAGCTTGGACGGGGGCTCCTACAATGAGCAGTTCTTC.

CDR3: CASSLTSPGLAGEIGTQYF. The CDR3, as DNA: TGTGCCAGCAGCTTAACGAGCCCCGGACTAGCGGGAGAGATTGGTACGCAGTATTTT. The rearrangement uses TRBV7-3 and TRBJ2-3; 13 bases fit TRBD2. The CDR3 is 19 residues long. Germline assignment: CDR1 SGHTA and CDR2 FQGTGA. V was pared by 0 bases and J by 8 bases, with 14 bases of the junction left unmatched.

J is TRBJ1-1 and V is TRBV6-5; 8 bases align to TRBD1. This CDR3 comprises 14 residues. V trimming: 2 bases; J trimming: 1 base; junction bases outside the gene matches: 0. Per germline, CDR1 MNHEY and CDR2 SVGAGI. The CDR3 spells CASSYGQGNTEAFF. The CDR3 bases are TGTGCCAGCAGTTACGGACAGGGGAACACTGAAGCTTTCTTT.

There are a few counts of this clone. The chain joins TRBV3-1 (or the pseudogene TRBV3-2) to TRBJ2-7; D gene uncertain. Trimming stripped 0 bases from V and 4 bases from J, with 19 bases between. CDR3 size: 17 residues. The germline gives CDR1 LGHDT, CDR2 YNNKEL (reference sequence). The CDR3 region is CASSQDGPFPLLYEQYF. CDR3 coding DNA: TGTGCCAGCAGCCAAGATGGGCCGTTTCCCCTCTTATACGAGCAGTACTTC.

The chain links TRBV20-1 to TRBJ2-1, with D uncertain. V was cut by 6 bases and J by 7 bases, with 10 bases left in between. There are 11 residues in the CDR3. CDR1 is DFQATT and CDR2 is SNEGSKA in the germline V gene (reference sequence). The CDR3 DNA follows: TGCAGTGCGCAGACATTGAATGAGCAGTTCTTC. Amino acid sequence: CSAQTLNEQFF.

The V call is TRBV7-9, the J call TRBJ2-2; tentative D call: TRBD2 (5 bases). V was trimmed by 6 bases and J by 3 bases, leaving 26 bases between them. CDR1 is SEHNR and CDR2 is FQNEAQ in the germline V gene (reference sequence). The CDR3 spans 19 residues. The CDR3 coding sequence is TGTGCCAGCAGTAGGGTGATGGGTGGAGGAGCCGGGTACACCGGGGAGCTGTTTTTT. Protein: CASSRVMGGGAGYTGELFF. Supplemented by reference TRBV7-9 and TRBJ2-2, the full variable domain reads DTGVSQNPRHKITKRGQNVTFRCDPISEHNRLYWYRQTLGQGPEFLTYFQNEAQLEKSRLLSDRFSAERPKGSFSTLEIQRTEQGDSAMYLCASSRVMGGGAGYTGELFFGEGSRLTVL.

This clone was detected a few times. CDR3 sequence (DNA): TGTGCCAGCCAGCTACAGGGGGCGGGTCAGCCCCAGCATTTT. Encoded protein: CASQLQGAGQPQHF. The chain links TRBV2 to TRBJ1-5, with 9 bases lining up with TRBD1. V dropped 8 bases and J dropped 6; count of bases not matched to a gene: 8. The germline V gene encodes CDR1 SNHLY and CDR2 FYNNEI. The length of the CDR3 is 14 residues.